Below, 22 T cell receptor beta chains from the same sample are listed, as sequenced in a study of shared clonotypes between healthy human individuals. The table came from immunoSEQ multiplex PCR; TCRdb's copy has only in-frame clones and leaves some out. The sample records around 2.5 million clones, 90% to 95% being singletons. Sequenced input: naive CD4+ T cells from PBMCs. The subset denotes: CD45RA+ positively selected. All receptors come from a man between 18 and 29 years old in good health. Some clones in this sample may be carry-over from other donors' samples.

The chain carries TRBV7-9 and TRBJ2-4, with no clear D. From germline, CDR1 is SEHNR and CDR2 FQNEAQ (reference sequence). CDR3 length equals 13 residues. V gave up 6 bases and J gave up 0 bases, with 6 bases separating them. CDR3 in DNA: TGTGCCAGCAGGAGGTTAGCCAAAAACATTCAGTACTTC. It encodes CASRRLAKNIQYF.

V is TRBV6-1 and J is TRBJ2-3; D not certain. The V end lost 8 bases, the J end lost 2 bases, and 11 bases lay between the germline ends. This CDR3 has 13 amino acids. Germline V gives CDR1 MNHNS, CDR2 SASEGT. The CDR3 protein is CASVRTATDTQYF. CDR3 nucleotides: TGTGCCAGCGTGAGAACGGCCACAGATACGCAGTATTTT.

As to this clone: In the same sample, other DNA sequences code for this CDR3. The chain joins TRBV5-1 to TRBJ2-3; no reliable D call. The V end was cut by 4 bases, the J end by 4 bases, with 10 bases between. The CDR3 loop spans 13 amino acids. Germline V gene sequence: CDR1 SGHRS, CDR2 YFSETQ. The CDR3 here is CASSLSRADTQYF. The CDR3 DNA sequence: TGCGCCAGCAGCCTGAGTCGCGCAGATACGCAGTATTTT. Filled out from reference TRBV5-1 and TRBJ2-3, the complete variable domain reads KAGVTQTPRYLIKTRGQQVTLSCSPISGHRSVSWYQQTPGQGLQFLFEYFSETQRNKGNFPGRFSGRQFSNSRSEMNVSTLELGDSALYLCASSLSRADTQYFGPGTRLTVL.

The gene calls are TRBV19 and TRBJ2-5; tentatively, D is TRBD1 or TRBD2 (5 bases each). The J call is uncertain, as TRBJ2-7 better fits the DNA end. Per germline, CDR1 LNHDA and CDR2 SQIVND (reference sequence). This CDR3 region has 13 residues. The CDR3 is CATPTDGLFEQYF. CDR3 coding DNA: TGTGCCACACCGACAGACGGACTTTTCGAGCAGTACTTC.

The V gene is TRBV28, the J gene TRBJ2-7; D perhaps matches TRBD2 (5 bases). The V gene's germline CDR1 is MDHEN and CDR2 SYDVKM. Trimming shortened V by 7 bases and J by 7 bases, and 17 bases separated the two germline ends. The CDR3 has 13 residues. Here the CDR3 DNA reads TGTGCCAGCACCTTGGGCCACCGGGGAGAGCAGTACTTC. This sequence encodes CASTLGHRGEQYF.

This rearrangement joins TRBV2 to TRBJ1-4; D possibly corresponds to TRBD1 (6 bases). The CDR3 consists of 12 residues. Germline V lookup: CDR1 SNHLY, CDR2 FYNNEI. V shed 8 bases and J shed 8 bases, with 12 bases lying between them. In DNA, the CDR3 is TGTGCCAGCTCAGGGGTTCGAGAAAAACTGTTTTTT. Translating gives CASSGVREKLFF.

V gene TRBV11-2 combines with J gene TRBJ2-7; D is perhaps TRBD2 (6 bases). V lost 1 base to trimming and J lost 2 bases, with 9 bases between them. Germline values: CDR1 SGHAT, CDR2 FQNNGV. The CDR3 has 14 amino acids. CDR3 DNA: TGTGCCAGCAGCTTAGGCGGGAAGACCTACGAGCAGTACTTC. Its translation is CASSLGGKTYEQYF.

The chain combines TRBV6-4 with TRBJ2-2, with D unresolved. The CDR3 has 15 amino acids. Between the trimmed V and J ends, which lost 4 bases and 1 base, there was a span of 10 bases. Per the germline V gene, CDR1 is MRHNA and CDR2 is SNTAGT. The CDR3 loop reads CASSGTGGNTGELFF. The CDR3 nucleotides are TGTGCCAGCAGTGGTACGGGCGGGAACACCGGGGAGCTGTTTTTT.

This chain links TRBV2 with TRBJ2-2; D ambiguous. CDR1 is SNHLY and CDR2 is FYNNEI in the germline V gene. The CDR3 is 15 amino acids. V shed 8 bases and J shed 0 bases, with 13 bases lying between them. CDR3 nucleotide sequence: TGTGCCAGCCATCGCAGCGACGCGAACACCGGGGAGCTGTTTTTT. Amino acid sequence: CASHRSDANTGELFF.

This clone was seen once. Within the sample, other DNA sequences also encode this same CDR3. In DNA, the CDR3 is TGTGCCAGCAGTTCACAGGGCGCAGGGGCCAACGTCCTGACTTTC. Translated, it gives CASSSQGAGANVLTF. V and J are TRBV28 and TRBJ2-6; TRBD1 might be the D (6 bases). The V and J ends lost 4 bases and 4 bases respectively, with 11 bases between them. Looked up from germline, CDR1 is MDHEN and CDR2 is SYDVKM. There are 15 residues in the CDR3.

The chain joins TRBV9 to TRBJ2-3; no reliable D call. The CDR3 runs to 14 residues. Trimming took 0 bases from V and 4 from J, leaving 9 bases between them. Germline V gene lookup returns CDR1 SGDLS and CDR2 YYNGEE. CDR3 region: CASSVVERPDTQYF. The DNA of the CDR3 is TGTGCCAGCAGCGTAGTTGAACGTCCAGATACGCAGTATTTT.

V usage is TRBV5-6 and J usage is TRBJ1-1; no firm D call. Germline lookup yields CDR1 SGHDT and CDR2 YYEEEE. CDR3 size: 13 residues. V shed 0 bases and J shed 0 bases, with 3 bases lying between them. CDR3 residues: CASSLVMNTEAFF. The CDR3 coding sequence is TGTGCCAGCAGCTTGGTCATGAACACTGAAGCTTTCTTT.

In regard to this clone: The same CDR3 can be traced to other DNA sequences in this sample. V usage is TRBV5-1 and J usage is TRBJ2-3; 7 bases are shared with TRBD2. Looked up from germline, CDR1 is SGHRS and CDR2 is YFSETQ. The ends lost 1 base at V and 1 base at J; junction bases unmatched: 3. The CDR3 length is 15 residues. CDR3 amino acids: CASSLSLAGTDTQYF. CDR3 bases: TGCGCCAGCAGCTTGAGCCTAGCGGGCACAGATACGCAGTATTTT.

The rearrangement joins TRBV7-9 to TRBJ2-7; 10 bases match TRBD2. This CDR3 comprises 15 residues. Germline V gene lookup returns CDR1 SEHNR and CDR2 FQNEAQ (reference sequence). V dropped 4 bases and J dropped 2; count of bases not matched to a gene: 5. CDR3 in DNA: TGTGCCAGCAGCTCCAGGACTAGCGGAACCTACGAGCAGTACTTC. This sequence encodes CASSSRTSGTYEQYF.

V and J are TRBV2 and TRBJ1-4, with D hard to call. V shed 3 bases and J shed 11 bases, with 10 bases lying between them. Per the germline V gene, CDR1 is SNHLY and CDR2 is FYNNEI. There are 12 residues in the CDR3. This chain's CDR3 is CASSDALPKLFF. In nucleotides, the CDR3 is TGTGCCAGCAGTGACGCCCTCCCCAAACTGTTTTTT.

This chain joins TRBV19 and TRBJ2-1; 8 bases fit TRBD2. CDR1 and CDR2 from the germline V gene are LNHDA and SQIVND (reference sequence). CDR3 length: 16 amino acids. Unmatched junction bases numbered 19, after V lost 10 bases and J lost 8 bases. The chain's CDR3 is CATTKRGGEWSDEQFF. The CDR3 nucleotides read TGTGCCACCACTAAACGGGGGGGAGAATGGAGCGATGAGCAGTTCTTC.

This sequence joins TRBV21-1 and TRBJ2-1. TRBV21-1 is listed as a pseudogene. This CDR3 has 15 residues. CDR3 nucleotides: TGTGCCAGCAGCAAAGCGTCGGGACGGTACAATGAGCAGTTCTTC. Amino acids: CASSKASGRYNEQFF.

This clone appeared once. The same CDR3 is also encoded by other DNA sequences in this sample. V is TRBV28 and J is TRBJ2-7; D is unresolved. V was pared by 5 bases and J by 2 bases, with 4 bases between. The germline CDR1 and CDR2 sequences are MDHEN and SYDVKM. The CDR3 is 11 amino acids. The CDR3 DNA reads TGTGCCAGCAGTCTCACCTACGAGCAGTACTTC. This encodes CASSLTYEQYF.

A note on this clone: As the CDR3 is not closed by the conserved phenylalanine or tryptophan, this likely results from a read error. The CDR3 coding sequence is TGTGCGAGCGCGGTGGGGGACACCTACGAGCAGTACCTC. Translation: CASAVGDTYEQYL. V is TRBV5-4 and J is TRBJ2-7, with a possible D match to TRBD1 (6 bases). CDR1 is SGHNT and CDR2 is YYREEE in the germline V gene (reference sequence). The CDR3 is made up of 13 amino acids.

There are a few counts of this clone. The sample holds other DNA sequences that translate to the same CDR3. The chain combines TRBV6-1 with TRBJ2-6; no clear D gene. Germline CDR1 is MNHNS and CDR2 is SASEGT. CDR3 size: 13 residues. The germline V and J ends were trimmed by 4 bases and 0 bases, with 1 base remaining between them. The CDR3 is CASSASGANVLTF. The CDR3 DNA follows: TGTGCCAGCAGTGCCTCTGGGGCCAACGTCCTGACTTTC.

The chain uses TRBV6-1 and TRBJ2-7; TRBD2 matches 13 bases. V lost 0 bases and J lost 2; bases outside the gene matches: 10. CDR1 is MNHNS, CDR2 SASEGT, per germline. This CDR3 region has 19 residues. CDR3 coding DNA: TGTGCCAGCAGTGAAGCATCTCCTGGACTAGCGGGGGCCCCCTACGAGCAGTACTTC. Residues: CASSEASPGLAGAPYEQYF.

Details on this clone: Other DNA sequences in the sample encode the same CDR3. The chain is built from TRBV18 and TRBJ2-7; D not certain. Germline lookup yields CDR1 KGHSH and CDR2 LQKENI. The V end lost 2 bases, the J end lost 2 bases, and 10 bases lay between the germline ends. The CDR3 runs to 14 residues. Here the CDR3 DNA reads TGTGCCAGCTCACCAGGCCGGAGTACCTACGAGCAGTACTTC. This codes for CASSPGRSTYEQYF.